A selection of T cell receptor beta chains follows, all from one sample in a study of long-term antiretroviral therapy in people with HIV. Data came from immunoSEQ multiplex PCR; TCRdb stores just in-frame clones and leaves some out. The sample includes under 20,000 clones, 80% to 95% of them seen just once. Sequenced here: unsorted PBMCs, sampled 0.6 years after starting antiretroviral therapy. Receptors were obtained from a middle-aged woman with HIV. CDR3s include the opening cysteine and the closing phenylalanine or tryptophan. The order of the fields is D gene, J gene, clone size, V gene, CDR3 protein, CDR3 DNA. The D gene is left open where the match is weak. Rows may omit the clone size; those that give it use once, few, many or a size class.

d_call: NA
j_call: TRBJ1-3
clone_size: once
v_call: TRBV6-6
cdr3_aa: CASTLQTRGSGNTIYF
cdr3_nt: TGTGCCAGCACCCTTCAAACGAGGGGTTCTGGAAACACCATATATTTT

d_call: TRBD1
j_call: TRBJ1-6
clone_size: NA
v_call: TRBV5-6
cdr3_aa: CASSHLDRGGNSPLHF
cdr3_nt: TGTGCCAGCAGCCACTTAGACAGGGGAGGGAATTCACCCCTCCACTTT

d_call: NA
j_call: TRBJ2-3
clone_size: NA
v_call: TRBV7-9
cdr3_aa: CASSLAGGPTDTQYF
cdr3_nt: TGTGCCAGCAGCTTAGCGGGGGGGCCCACAGATACGCAGTATTTT

d_call: NA
j_call: TRBJ2-3
clone_size: NA
v_call: TRBV6-5
cdr3_aa: CASRSTPDTQYF
cdr3_nt: TGTGCCAGCAGGTCTACCCCAGATACGCAGTATTTT

d_call: NA
j_call: TRBJ2-7
clone_size: NA
v_call: TRBV2
cdr3_aa: CASRDNRDTFYEQYF
cdr3_nt: TGTGCCAGCAGGGACAACCGGGACACCTTCTACGAGCAGTACTTC

d_call: NA
j_call: TRBJ1-1
clone_size: NA
v_call: TRBV4-3
cdr3_aa: CASSPNPFTGGGTEAFF
cdr3_nt: TGCGCCAGCAGCCCAAACCCGTTTACGGGGGGCGGGACTGAAGCTTTCTTT

d_call: NA
j_call: TRBJ1-1
clone_size: NA
v_call: TRBV4-3
cdr3_aa: CASSPSRVGADEEAFF
cdr3_nt: TGCGCCAGCAGCCCCTCCAGGGTCGGGGCCGATGAGGAAGCTTTCTTT

d_call: TRBD1
j_call: TRBJ2-7
clone_size: NA
v_call: TRBV7-2
cdr3_aa: CASSLKARQGAGEQYF
cdr3_nt: TGTGCCAGCAGCTTAAAAGCCCGGCAGGGGGCAGGCGAGCAGTACTTC

d_call: NA
j_call: TRBJ2-5
clone_size: NA
v_call: TRBV7-9
cdr3_aa: CASSPPVGEETQYF
cdr3_nt: TGTGCCAGCAGCCCACCGGTTGGGGAAGAGACCCAGTACTTC

d_call: NA
j_call: TRBJ1-4
clone_size: NA
v_call: TRBV7-8
cdr3_aa: CASSFGTVGEKLFF
cdr3_nt: TGTGCCAGCAGCTTCGGGACCGTGGGGGAAAAACTGTTTTTT

d_call: NA
j_call: TRBJ1-4
clone_size: NA
v_call: TRBV30
cdr3_aa: CAWSTRGGPTNEKLFF
cdr3_nt: TGTGCCTGGAGTACTCGAGGGGGTCCGACTAATGAAAAACTGTTTTTT

d_call: NA
j_call: TRBJ1-6
clone_size: NA
v_call: TRBV14
cdr3_aa: CASSQQGSSPLHF
cdr3_nt: TGTGCCAGCAGTCAGCAGGGAAGTTCACCCCTCCACTTT

d_call: NA
j_call: TRBJ2-7
clone_size: NA
v_call: TRBV7-2
cdr3_aa: CASSRDRPPYEQYF
cdr3_nt: TGTGCCAGCAGTCGCGACAGGCCCCCCTACGAGCAGTACTTC

d_call: NA
j_call: TRBJ2-6
clone_size: once
v_call: TRBV27
cdr3_aa: CASSLNKPGANVLTF
cdr3_nt: TGTGCCAGCAGTCTAAATAAGCCGGGGGCCAACGTCCTGACTTTC